This T cell receptor beta chain was sequenced during a study of blood T cells in healthy people across ages. General study results and limits: The unknown donor CMV status may have confounded expanded clonotype changes. Significant beta diversity loss was already apparent by age 40, declining roughly linearly.

The use of a sample-barcoded 5' primer and a J-beta primer mix characterized a second PCR of 7 to 11 cycles. TCRdb fed the 5' RACE reads into MiXCR, producing one record per CDR3 protein. The table lists hundreds of thousands of distinct CDR3 sequences, around two fifths of them singletons. In the case of this clonotype: Its antigen is not identified.

Sequencing was done on a sample of blood. The origin of this receptor is a man between 60 and 75 years old in good health.

CDR3 sequence: CSAGFSGRNSYNEQFF. As DNA, the CDR3 is TGCAGTGCTGGTTTTTCGGGACGGAACTCCTACAATGAGCAGTTCTTC. V and J are TRBV20-1 and TRBJ2-1; the D call may be TRBD1 or TRBD2 (5 bases each). Trimming left V 5 bases short and J 0 bases short, with 17 bases between. The CDR3 loop spans 16 amino acids. The V gene's germline CDR1 is DFQATT and CDR2 SNEGSKA (reference sequence).